These T cell receptor beta chains were read from a single sample in a study of blood T cell repertoires in COVID-19. The method was immunoSEQ multiplex PCR; TCRdb's version includes in-frame clones alone and lacks a portion of them. The profile covers about 17,000 clones, with roughly 91% appearing a single time and 5.2% taken by the ten largest. Sequences were obtained from peripheral blood. The receptors here all came from a human donor in a cohort sampled during active COVID-19. Both conserved end residues are part of each CDR3. The order of the fields is clone size, D gene, V gene, J gene, CDR3 protein, CDR3 DNA. D genes are given only for firm matches. Where a row states a size, it is once, few, many or the class of an expanded clone; other rows omit it.

.	TRBD2	TRBV15	TRBJ2-4	CATSGRSGSINIQYF	TGTGCCACCAGCGGAAGAAGCGGGAGCATTAACATTCAGTACTTC
few	TRBD1	TRBV4-1	TRBJ2-2	CASSSGQGYTGELFF	TGCGCCAGCAGCTCTGGACAGGGATACACCGGGGAGCTGTTTTTT
.	TRBD2	TRBV19	TRBJ2-1	CASRATSGTYNEQFF	TGTGCCAGTAGGGCTACTAGCGGAACCTACAATGAGCAGTTCTTC
.	.	TRBV19	TRBJ1-2	CASSIDNSFLYGYTF	TGTGCCAGTAGTATAGACAACAGCTTCCTCTATGGCTACACCTTC
.	.	TRBV9	TRBJ2-3	CASSVATGVEGVTDTQYF	TGTGCCAGCAGCGTAGCTACCGGGGTGGAGGGAGTGACAGATACGCAGTATTTT
.	.	TRBV28	TRBJ2-3	CASSSAPKGVRADTQYF	TGTGCCAGCAGTTCAGCCCCGAAGGGAGTGCGGGCAGATACGCAGTATTTT
.	TRBD2	TRBV5-1	TRBJ2-4	CASSLSSGRLGNIQYF	TGCGCCAGCAGCTTGTCTAGCGGGAGGCTCGGGAACATTCAGTACTTC
.	TRBD2	TRBV28	TRBJ2-1	CASSFQRGRELYNEQFF	TGTGCCAGCAGTTTCCAGCGAGGGCGGGAGCTCTACAATGAGCAGTTCTTC
.	.	TRBV28	TRBJ1-1	CASSLSDRGITEAFF	TGTGCCAGCAGTTTATCTGACAGAGGAATAACTGAAGCTTTCTTT
.	TRBD2	TRBV18	TRBJ2-1	CASSPQSGGPFNEQFF	TGTGCCAGCTCACCACAATCGGGAGGGCCGTTCAATGAGCAGTTCTTC
.	TRBD2	TRBV10-1	TRBJ2-7	CASSDKLAAEQYF	TGCGCCAGCAGTGACAAACTAGCGGCCGAGCAGTACTTC
.	.	TRBV5-1	TRBJ1-2	CASSLAGPGEGGYTF	TGCGCCAGCAGCTTGGCCGGGCCGGGGGAGGGGGGCTACACCTTC
once	.	TRBV14	TRBJ1-4	CASSQVPGSNEKLFF	TGTGCCAGCAGCCAAGTACCGGGATCTAATGAAAAACTGTTTTTT
.	TRBD1	TRBV7-8	TRBJ1-1	CASSKGTGNTEAFF	TGTGCCAGCAGCAAAGGGACAGGGAACACTGAAGCTTTCTTT
.	TRBD2	TRBV3-1/TRBV3-2	TRBJ2-3	CASSQTLAGVLDTQYF	TGTGCCAGCAGCCAAACGTTAGCGGGAGTTCTAGATACGCAGTATTTT
.	TRBD1	TRBV18	TRBJ1-1	CASSLTYRGDTEAFF	TGTGCCAGCTCACTTACCTACAGGGGGGACACTGAAGCTTTCTTT
.	.	TRBV18	TRBJ1-5	CASSLNRESGQPQHF	TGTGCCAGCTCACTCAACAGGGAGTCGGGTCAGCCCCAGCATTTT
.	TRBD1	TRBV29-1	TRBJ1-3	CSVAGTGVSGNTIYF	TGCAGCGTGGCCGGGACAGGGGTCTCTGGAAACACCATATATTTT
.	.	TRBV2	TRBJ2-2	CASTRTVNTGELFF	TGTGCCAGCACGAGGACAGTTAACACCGGGGAGCTGTTTTTT
.	TRBD1	TRBV7-9	TRBJ1-2	CASSSEDRVIYGYTF	TGTGCCAGCAGCTCAGAGGACAGGGTAATTTATGGCTACACCTTC
.	TRBD1	TRBV5-1	TRBJ2-7	CASSPRGQGKRVYEQYF	TGCGCCAGCAGCCCCCGCGGACAGGGAAAGAGGGTCTACGAGCAGTACTTC
.	TRBD1	TRBV5-8	TRBJ2-3	CASSFAGGLSTQYF	TGTGCCAGCAGCTTCGCAGGGGGATTGAGTACGCAGTATTTT
medium-sized	.	TRBV11-2	TRBJ2-1	CASRRGLGGDNEQFF	TGTGCCAGCAGGCGAGGGCTAGGAGGAGACAATGAGCAGTTCTTC
once	TRBD2	TRBV15	TRBJ2-1	CATSRRLAGEIPYNEQFF	TGTGCCACCAGCAGGAGGCTAGCGGGAGAGATCCCCTACAATGAGCAGTTCTTC
.	.	TRBV7-2	TRBJ1-5	CASSLEGLAGQEHF	TGTGCCAGCAGCTTAGAAGGCCTGGCGGGGCAGGAGCATTTT
few	TRBD1	TRBV4-1	TRBJ2-1	CVILLAGTGGSYEQFF	TGCGTCATCTTATTAGCCGGGACAGGGGGATCGTATGAGCAGTTCTTC
.	.	TRBV7-3	TRBJ2-5	CASSFQGQETQYF	TGTGCCAGCAGCTTCCAGGGCCAAGAGACCCAGTACTTC
.	TRBD1	TRBV5-1	TRBJ1-1	CASSLVGQGEAFF	TGCGCCAGCAGCTTGGTAGGACAGGGTGAAGCTTTCTTT
.	TRBD2	TRBV3-1/TRBV3-2	TRBJ2-1	CASSSRLAWNEQFF	TGTGCCAGCAGCTCCCGACTAGCGTGGAATGAGCAGTTCTTC
.	TRBD1	TRBV7-8	TRBJ1-1	CASSSRRDRVPNTEAFF	TGTGCCAGCAGCTCACGCCGGGACAGGGTTCCGAACACTGAAGCTTTCTTT
.	TRBD1	TRBV19	TRBJ2-7	CASSLGTGGLHEQYF	TGTGCCAGTAGCCTTGGGACAGGGGGCCTCCACGAGCAGTACTTC
once	TRBD1	TRBV5-4	TRBJ1-6	CASSLEQGNSPLHF	TGTGCCAGCAGCTTGGAACAGGGGAATTCACCCCTCCACTTT
.	.	TRBV7-3	TRBJ2-1	CASSLEAPRTLSYNEQFF	TGTGCCAGCAGCTTAGAAGCGCCGAGAACACTATCCTACAATGAGCAGTTCTTC